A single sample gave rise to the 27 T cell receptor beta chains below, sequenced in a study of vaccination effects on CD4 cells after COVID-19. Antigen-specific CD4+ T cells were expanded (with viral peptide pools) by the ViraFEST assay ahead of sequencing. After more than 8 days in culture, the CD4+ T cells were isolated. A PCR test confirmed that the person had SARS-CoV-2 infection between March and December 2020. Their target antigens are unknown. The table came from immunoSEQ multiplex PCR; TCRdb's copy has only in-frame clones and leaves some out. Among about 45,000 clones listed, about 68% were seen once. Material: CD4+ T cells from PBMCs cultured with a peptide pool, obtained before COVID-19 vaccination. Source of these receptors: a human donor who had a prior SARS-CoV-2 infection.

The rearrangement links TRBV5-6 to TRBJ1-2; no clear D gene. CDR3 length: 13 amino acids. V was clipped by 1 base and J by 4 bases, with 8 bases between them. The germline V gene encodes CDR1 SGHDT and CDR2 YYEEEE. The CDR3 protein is CASSLSGGYGYTF. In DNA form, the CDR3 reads TGTGCCAGCAGCTTGTCAGGAGGCTATGGCTACACCTTC. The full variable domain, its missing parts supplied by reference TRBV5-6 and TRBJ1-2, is DAGVTQSPTHLIKTRGQQVTLRCSPKSGHDTVSWYQQALGQGPQFIFQYYEEEERQRGNFPDRFSGHQFPNYSSELNVNALLLGDSALYLCASSLSGGYGYTFGSGTRLTVV.

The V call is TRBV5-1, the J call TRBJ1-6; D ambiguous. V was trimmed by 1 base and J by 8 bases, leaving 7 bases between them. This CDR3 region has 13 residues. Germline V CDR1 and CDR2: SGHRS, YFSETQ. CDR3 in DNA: TGCGCCAGCAGCTTGAGCGAGGATTCACCCCTCCACTTT. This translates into CASSLSEDSPLHF. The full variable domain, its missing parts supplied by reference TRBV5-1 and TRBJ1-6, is KAGVTQTPRYLIKTRGQQVTLSCSPISGHRSVSWYQQTPGQGLQFLFEYFSETQRNKGNFPGRFSGRQFSNSRSEMNVSTLELGDSALYLCASSLSEDSPLHFGNGTRLTVT.

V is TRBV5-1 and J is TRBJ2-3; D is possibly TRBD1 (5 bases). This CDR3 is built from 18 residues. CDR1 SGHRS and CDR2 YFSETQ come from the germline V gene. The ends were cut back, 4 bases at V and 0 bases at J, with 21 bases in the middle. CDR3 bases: TGCGCCAGCAGCAACGGCTTGGGGCGAGTGGGTAGCACAGATACGCAGTATTTT. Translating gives CASSNGLGRVGSTDTQYF.

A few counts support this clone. The CDR3 DNA follows: TGTGCCAGCAGCCCTAAAACTGCGAATGAGCAGTTCTTC. Its protein product is CASSPKTANEQFF. V and J are TRBV27 and TRBJ2-1; D not certain. Germline CDR1 MNHEY, CDR2 SMNVEV (reference sequence). The V and J ends lost 6 bases and 7 bases respectively, with 13 bases between them. The CDR3 contains 13 residues.

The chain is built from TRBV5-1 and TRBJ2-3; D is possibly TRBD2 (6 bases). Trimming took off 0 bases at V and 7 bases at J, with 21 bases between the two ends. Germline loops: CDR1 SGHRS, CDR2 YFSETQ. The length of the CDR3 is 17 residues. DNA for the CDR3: TGCGCCAGCAGCTTGGTTTCCGGGGGTTTTGTGCCGAATACGCAGTATTTT. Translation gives CASSLVSGGFVPNTQYF.

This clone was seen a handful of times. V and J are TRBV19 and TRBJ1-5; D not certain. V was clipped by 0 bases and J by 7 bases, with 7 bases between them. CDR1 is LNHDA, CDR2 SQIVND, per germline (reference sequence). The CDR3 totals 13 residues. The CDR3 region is CASSIDRAQPQHF. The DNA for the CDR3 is TGTGCCAGTAGTATAGATCGGGCCCAGCCCCAGCATTTT.

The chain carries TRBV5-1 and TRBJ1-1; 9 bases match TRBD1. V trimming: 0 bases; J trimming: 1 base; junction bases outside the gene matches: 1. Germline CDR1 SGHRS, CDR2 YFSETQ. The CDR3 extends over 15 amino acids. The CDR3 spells CASSLEGQGNTEAFF. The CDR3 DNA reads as TGCGCCAGCAGCTTGGAGGGACAGGGGAACACTGAAGCTTTCTTT.

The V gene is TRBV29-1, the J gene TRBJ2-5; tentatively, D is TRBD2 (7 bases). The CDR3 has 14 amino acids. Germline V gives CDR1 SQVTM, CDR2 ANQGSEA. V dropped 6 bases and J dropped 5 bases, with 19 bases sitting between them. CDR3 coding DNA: TGCAGCGTCCTTTGGGCGGGGGCAGGGGAGACCCAGTACTTC. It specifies CSVLWAGAGETQYF.

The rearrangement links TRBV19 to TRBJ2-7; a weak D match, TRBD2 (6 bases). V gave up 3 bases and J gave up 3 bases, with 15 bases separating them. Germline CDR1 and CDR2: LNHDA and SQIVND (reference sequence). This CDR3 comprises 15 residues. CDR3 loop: CASSITVTSIYEQYF. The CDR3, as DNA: TGTGCCAGTAGTATTACTGTGACTAGTATCTACGAGCAGTACTTC. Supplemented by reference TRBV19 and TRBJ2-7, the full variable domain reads DGGITQSPKYLFRKEGQNVTLSCEQNLNHDAMYWYRQDPGQGLRLIYYSQIVNDFQKGDIAEGYSVSREKKESFPLTVTSAQKNPTAFYLCASSITVTSIYEQYFGPGTRLTVT.

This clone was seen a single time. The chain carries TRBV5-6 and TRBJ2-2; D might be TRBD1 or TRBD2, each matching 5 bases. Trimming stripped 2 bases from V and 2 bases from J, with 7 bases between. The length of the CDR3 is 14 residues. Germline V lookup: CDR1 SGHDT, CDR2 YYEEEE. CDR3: CASSFGTNTGELFF. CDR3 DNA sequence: TGTGCCAGCAGCTTCGGGACCAACACCGGGGAGCTGTTTTTT.

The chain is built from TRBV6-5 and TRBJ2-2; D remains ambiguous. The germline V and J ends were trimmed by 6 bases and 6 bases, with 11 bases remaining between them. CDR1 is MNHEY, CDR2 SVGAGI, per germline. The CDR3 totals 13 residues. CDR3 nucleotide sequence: TGTGCCAGCAGGCGGAGTTTTCCCGGGGAGCTGTTTTTT. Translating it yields CASRRSFPGELFF.

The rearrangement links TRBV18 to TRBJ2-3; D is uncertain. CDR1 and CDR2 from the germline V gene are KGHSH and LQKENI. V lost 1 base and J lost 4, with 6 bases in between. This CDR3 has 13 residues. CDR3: CASSPRQADTQYF. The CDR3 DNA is TGTGCCAGCTCACCACGCCAGGCAGATACGCAGTATTTT.

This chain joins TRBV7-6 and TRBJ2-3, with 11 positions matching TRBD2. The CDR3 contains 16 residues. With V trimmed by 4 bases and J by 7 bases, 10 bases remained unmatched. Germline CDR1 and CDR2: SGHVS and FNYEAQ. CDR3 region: CASSSLAGVAWNTQYF. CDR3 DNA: TGTGCCAGCAGCTCACTAGCGGGAGTGGCTTGGAATACGCAGTATTTT.

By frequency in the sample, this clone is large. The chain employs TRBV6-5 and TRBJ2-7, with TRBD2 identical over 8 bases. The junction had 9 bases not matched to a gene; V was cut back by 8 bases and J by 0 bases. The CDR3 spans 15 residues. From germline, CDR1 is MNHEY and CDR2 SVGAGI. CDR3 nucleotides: TGTGCCAGCGGGGCGGGAGGCACTTCCTCCTACGAGCAGTACTTC. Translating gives CASGAGGTSSYEQYF.

CDR3 sequence (DNA): TGTGCCAGCAGCAGGACTAGCGGGCGTACCTACAATGAGCAGTTCTTC. It specifies CASSRTSGRTYNEQFF. The V call is TRBV9, the J call TRBJ2-1; 11 bases are a match to TRBD2. The CDR3 is 16 residues long. The germline gives CDR1 SGDLS, CDR2 YYNGEE. Trimming removed 4 bases from V and 2 bases from J; junction bases left unmatched: 5.

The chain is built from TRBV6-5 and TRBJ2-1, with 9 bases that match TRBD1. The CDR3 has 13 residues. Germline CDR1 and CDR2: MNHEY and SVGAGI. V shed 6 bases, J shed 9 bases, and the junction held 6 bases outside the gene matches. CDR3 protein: CASSVRTGVEQFF. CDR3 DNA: TGTGCCAGCAGCGTAAGGACAGGGGTTGAGCAGTTCTTC.

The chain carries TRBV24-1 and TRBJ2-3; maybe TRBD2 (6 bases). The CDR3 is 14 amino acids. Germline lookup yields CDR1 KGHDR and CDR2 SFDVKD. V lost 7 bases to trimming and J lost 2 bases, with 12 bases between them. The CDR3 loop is CATRTGADTDTQYF. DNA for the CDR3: TGTGCCACCAGGACGGGAGCGGACACAGATACGCAGTATTTT.

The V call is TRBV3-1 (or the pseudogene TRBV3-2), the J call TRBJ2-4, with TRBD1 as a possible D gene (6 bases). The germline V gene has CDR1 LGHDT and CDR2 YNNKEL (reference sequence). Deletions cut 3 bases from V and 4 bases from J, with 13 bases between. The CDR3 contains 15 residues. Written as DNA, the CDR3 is TGTGCCAGCAGCCAGAATCGGGACAATAAAAACATTCAGTACTTC. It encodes CASSQNRDNKNIQYF.

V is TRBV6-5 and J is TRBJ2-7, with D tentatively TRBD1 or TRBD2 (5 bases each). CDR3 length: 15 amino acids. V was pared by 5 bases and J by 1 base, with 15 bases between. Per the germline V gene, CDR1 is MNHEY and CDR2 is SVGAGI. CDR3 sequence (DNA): TGTGCCAGCAGTAGCCTCGGGACCAAATCCTACGAGCAGTACTTC. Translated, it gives CASSSLGTKSYEQYF.

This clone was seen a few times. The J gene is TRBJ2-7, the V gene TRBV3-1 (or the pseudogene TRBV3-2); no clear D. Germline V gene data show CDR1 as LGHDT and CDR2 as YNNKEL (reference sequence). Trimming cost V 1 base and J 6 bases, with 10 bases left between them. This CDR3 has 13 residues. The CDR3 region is CASSQGLVGEQYF. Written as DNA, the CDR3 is TGTGCCAGCAGCCAAGGATTGGTTGGCGAGCAGTACTTC.

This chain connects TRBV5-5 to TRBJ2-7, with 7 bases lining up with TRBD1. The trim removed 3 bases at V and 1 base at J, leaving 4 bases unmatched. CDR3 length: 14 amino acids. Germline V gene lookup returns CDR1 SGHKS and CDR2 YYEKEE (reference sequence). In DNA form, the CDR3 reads TGTGCCAGCAGCTACCGGGACAGTTCCTACGAGCAGTACTTC. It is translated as CASSYRDSSYEQYF.

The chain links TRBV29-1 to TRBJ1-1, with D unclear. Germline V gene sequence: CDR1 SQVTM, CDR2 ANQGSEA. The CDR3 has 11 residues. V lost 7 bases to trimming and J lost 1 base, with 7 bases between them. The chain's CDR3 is CSGRGNTEAFF. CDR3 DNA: TGCAGCGGGAGAGGGAACACTGAAGCTTTCTTT.

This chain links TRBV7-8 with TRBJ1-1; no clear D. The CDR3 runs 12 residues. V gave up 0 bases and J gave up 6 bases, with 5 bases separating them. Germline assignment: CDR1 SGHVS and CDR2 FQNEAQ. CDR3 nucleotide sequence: TGTGCCAGCAGCTTAGCAGACTCTGAAGCTTTCTTT. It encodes CASSLADSEAFF.

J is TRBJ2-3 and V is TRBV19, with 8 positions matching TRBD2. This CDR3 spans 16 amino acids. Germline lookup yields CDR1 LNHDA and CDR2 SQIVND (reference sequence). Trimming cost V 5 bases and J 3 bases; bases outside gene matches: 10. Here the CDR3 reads CASSVSRGTSTDTQYF. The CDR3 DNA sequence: TGTGCCAGTAGTGTCTCTCGGGGGACTAGTACAGATACGCAGTATTTT.

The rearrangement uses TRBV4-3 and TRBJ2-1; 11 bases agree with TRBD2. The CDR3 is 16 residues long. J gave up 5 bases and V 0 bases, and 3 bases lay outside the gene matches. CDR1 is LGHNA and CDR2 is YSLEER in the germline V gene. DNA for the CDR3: TGCGCCAGCAGCCAAGATAGACTAGCGGGGAACAATGAGCAGTTCTTC. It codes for CASSQDRLAGNNEQFF.

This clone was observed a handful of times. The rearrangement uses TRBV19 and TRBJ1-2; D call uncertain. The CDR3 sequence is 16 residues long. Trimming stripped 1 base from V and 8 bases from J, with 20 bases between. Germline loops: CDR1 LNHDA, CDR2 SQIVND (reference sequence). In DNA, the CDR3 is TGTGCCAGTAGTATAGTTAGGCAAGCTGTCGGTCAAGGCTACACCTTC. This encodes CASSIVRQAVGQGYTF.

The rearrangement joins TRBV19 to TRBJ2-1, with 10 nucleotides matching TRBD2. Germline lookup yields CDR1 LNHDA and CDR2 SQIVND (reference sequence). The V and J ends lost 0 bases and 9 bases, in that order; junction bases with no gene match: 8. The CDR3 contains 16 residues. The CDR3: CASSIDSSGGLVEQFF. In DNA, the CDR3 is TGTGCCAGTAGTATAGACAGTAGCGGGGGGCTGGTTGAGCAGTTCTTC.